The rows below give T cell receptor beta chains drawn from one sample of a study of shared clonotypes between healthy human individuals. Sequenced by immunoSEQ multiplex PCR; TCRdb stores in-frame clones only, minus some. Of around 720,000 clones listed, more than 70% are singletons. Sequenced sample: memory CD4+ T cells sorted from blood. These receptors all come from a woman younger than 45 in good health. Each CDR3 is given with its conserved first and last residue. D genes are given only for firm matches. The size field is filled for only some rows; it gives once, few, many or a size class.

CDR3 DNA: TGTGCCAGCAGCTCGACCGGGACTAGCGGGAGGAAGCCAGATACGCAGTATTTT; CDR3 protein: CASSSTGTSGRKPDTQYF; J gene: TRBJ2-3; clone size: .; D gene: TRBD2; V gene: TRBV11-2
CDR3 DNA: TGCGCCAGCAGCTCACATACTGGAACCTACGAGCAGTACTTC; CDR3 protein: CASSSHTGTYEQYF; J gene: TRBJ2-7; clone size: .; D gene: .; V gene: TRBV5-1
CDR3 DNA: TGCGCCAGCAGGATGACAGGGGGCCTAGCGGGAGATAGGGACAATGAGCAGTTCTTC; CDR3 protein: CASRMTGGLAGDRDNEQFF; J gene: TRBJ2-1; clone size: .; D gene: .; V gene: TRBV5-1
CDR3 DNA: TGTGCCAGCAGCAGTCCCACCGCGGTGGAGACCCAGTACTTC; CDR3 protein: CASSSPTAVETQYF; J gene: TRBJ2-5; clone size: .; D gene: .; V gene: TRBV28
CDR3 DNA: TGTGCCTGGAGTGTAGGAGGGGTAGAGACCCAGTACTTC; CDR3 protein: CAWSVGGVETQYF; J gene: TRBJ2-5; clone size: .; D gene: .; V gene: TRBV30
CDR3 DNA: TGCGCCAGCAGCGTAGCCACTAGCGGGAGGGCCTTCTATGAGCAGTTCTTC; CDR3 protein: CASSVATSGRAFYEQFF; J gene: TRBJ2-1; clone size: few; D gene: TRBD2; V gene: TRBV5-1
CDR3 DNA: TGTGCCAGCAGCCCCAAGGGAGGCGGGAGAAGTGGAGATACGCAGTATTTT; CDR3 protein: CASSPKGGGRSGDTQYF; J gene: TRBJ2-3; clone size: .; D gene: TRBD2; V gene: TRBV5-6
CDR3 DNA: TGTGCCAGCAGTTACCGGGAGGCGGCGGGCATTCAGTACTTC; CDR3 protein: CASSYREAAGIQYF; J gene: TRBJ2-4; clone size: .; D gene: TRBD2; V gene: TRBV6-6
CDR3 DNA: TGTGCCAGCAGTTACCAGGGGGGGACTGAAGCTTTCTTT; CDR3 protein: CASSYQGGTEAFF; J gene: TRBJ1-1; clone size: .; D gene: TRBD1; V gene: TRBV6-6
CDR3 DNA: TGTGCCAGCAGTGCGGCTACAGGGGGCACCGGGGAGCTGTTTTTT; CDR3 protein: CASSAATGGTGELFF; J gene: TRBJ2-2; clone size: .; D gene: TRBD1; V gene: TRBV25-1
CDR3 DNA: TGTGCCAGCAGCTTTGCAATGTATACGCAGTATTTT; CDR3 protein: CASSFAMYTQYF; J gene: TRBJ2-3; clone size: .; D gene: .; V gene: TRBV5-6
CDR3 DNA: TGTGCCAGCAGCCGACGATCGACCGCAACTAATGAAAAACTGTTTTTT; CDR3 protein: CASSRRSTATNEKLFF; J gene: TRBJ1-4; clone size: .; D gene: .; V gene: TRBV7-9
CDR3 DNA: TGTGCCAGCACTCTTCCTCTCGGACAGGGGGATAACTATGGCTACACCTTC; CDR3 protein: CASTLPLGQGDNYGYTF; J gene: TRBJ1-2; clone size: .; D gene: TRBD1; V gene: TRBV28
CDR3 DNA: TGTGCCAGTAGTAACGCGGGGCAAGAGACCCAGTACTTC; CDR3 protein: CASSNAGQETQYF; J gene: TRBJ2-5; clone size: .; D gene: .; V gene: TRBV19
CDR3 DNA: TGTGCCAGCAGTCTTCCTACTCCGGGCAAGGCTGAAGCTTTCTTT; CDR3 protein: CASSLPTPGKAEAFF; J gene: TRBJ1-1; clone size: once; D gene: .; V gene: TRBV28
CDR3 DNA: TGTGCCAGCAGCTTAGCGGGTACCGGGGAGCTGTTTTTT; CDR3 protein: CASSLAGTGELFF; J gene: TRBJ2-2; clone size: .; D gene: .; V gene: TRBV11-1
CDR3 DNA: TGCGCCAGCAGCTTGGGGGCTGCGAACACTGAAGCTTTCTTT; CDR3 protein: CASSLGAANTEAFF; J gene: TRBJ1-1; clone size: .; D gene: .; V gene: TRBV5-1
CDR3 DNA: TGTGCCAGCAGCTTTGGGGAAGGGACATACAATGAGCAGTTCTTC; CDR3 protein: CASSFGEGTYNEQFF; J gene: TRBJ2-1; clone size: many; D gene: .; V gene: TRBV5-4
CDR3 DNA: TGTGCCAGTAGTAACTTCGGGATGCTCCCTGGAGAGACCCAGTACTTC; CDR3 protein: CASSNFGMLPGETQYF; J gene: TRBJ2-5; clone size: .; D gene: .; V gene: TRBV19
CDR3 DNA: TGTGCCAGTAGTGGGGTAGTAGGGCGGGCGGCGAACACCGGGGAGCTGTTTTTT; CDR3 protein: CASSGVVGRAANTGELFF; J gene: TRBJ2-2; clone size: .; D gene: .; V gene: TRBV19
CDR3 DNA: TGTGCCAGTATCTCAGGCCGAGGGGGTAGCGTGGAAGCTTTCTTT; CDR3 protein: CASISGRGGSVEAFF; J gene: TRBJ1-1; clone size: .; D gene: .; V gene: TRBV19
CDR3 DNA: TGTGCCAGCAGAGCCGGGACAGAAAGAAACACCATATATTTT; CDR3 protein: CASRAGTERNTIYF; J gene: TRBJ1-3; clone size: .; D gene: TRBD1; V gene: TRBV6-1
CDR3 DNA: TGTGCCAGCTCAGGATACTGGGACAGGGCTAATAAGAACACTGAAGCTTTCTTT; CDR3 protein: CASSGYWDRANKNTEAFF; J gene: TRBJ1-1; clone size: .; D gene: TRBD1; V gene: TRBV18
CDR3 DNA: TGTGCCAGCAGCTTAAGCGGGCCGTCCTCCTACAATGAGCAGTTCTTC; CDR3 protein: CASSLSGPSSYNEQFF; J gene: TRBJ2-1; clone size: .; D gene: .; V gene: TRBV11-3
CDR3 DNA: TGCGCCAGCAGCTTGACGTCTTCGTCCCCAGATACGCAGTATTTT; CDR3 protein: CASSLTSSSPDTQYF; J gene: TRBJ2-3; clone size: .; D gene: .; V gene: TRBV5-1
CDR3 DNA: TGTGCCAGCAGTCTGGGACAGGAAATGGACAGGGGAGCTTTCTTT; CDR3 protein: CASSLGQEMDRGAFF; J gene: TRBJ1-1; clone size: .; D gene: TRBD1; V gene: TRBV6-1
CDR3 DNA: TGCGCCAGCAGCCAGGTCACAGGTCCCGAGCAGTACTTC; CDR3 protein: CASSQVTGPEQYF; J gene: TRBJ2-7; clone size: .; D gene: .; V gene: TRBV4-1
CDR3 DNA: TGTGCCAGCAGTCGACAGGGGTCCCTCTACGAGCAGTACTTC; CDR3 protein: CASSRQGSLYEQYF; J gene: TRBJ2-7; clone size: .; D gene: TRBD1; V gene: TRBV2
CDR3 DNA: TGTGCCAGCTCACCTCAAGGGGTTAGAAGGGGTCACACTGAAGCTTTCTTT; CDR3 protein: CASSPQGVRRGHTEAFF; J gene: TRBJ1-1; clone size: .; D gene: .; V gene: TRBV18
CDR3 DNA: TGTGCCAGCAGTTTACGCCCAACAGGGGTTGGCTACGAGCAGTACTTC; CDR3 protein: CASSLRPTGVGYEQYF; J gene: TRBJ2-7; clone size: .; D gene: TRBD1; V gene: TRBV27
CDR3 DNA: TGTGCCAGCAGGGGACTTCACACAGATACGCAGTATTTT; CDR3 protein: CASRGLHTDTQYF; J gene: TRBJ2-3; clone size: .; D gene: .; V gene: TRBV2
CDR3 DNA: TGTGCCAGCAGATCGTTTCCAGATACGCAGTATTTT; CDR3 protein: CASRSFPDTQYF; J gene: TRBJ2-3; clone size: .; D gene: .; V gene: TRBV25-1
CDR3 DNA: TGTGCCAGCAGCATTACCACAGATACGCAGTATTTT; CDR3 protein: CASSITTDTQYF; J gene: TRBJ2-3; clone size: .; D gene: .; V gene: TRBV7-8
CDR3 DNA: TGTGCCAGCAGTTCTAGCGGGTTCAACACCGGGGAGCTGTTTTTT; CDR3 protein: CASSSSGFNTGELFF; J gene: TRBJ2-2; clone size: .; D gene: TRBD2; V gene: TRBV28
CDR3 DNA: TGTGCCAGCTCACCACAGGGACAGGGGGATCAGCCCCAGCATTTT; CDR3 protein: CASSPQGQGDQPQHF; J gene: TRBJ1-5; clone size: .; D gene: TRBD1; V gene: TRBV18
CDR3 DNA: TGTGCCAGCAGTGATTCCGGGACAGGGCCTGAAGCTTTCTTT; CDR3 protein: CASSDSGTGPEAFF; J gene: TRBJ1-1; clone size: .; D gene: TRBD1; V gene: TRBV25-1
CDR3 DNA: TGTGCCAGCAGTTACGGTGGGGGGCCCACTGAAGCTTTCTTT; CDR3 protein: CASSYGGGPTEAFF; J gene: TRBJ1-1; clone size: .; D gene: .; V gene: TRBV6-6
CDR3 DNA: TGTGCCAGCACCACACTACACGGGGAGCAGTACTTC; CDR3 protein: CASTTLHGEQYF; J gene: TRBJ2-7; clone size: .; D gene: .; V gene: TRBV18
CDR3 DNA: TGCGCCAGCAGCTACGAGAGGGAGACCCAGTACTTC; CDR3 protein: CASSYERETQYF; J gene: TRBJ2-5; clone size: .; D gene: .; V gene: TRBV5-1
CDR3 DNA: TGTGCCAGCAGCCAAGATTCGGCGGGAAAAGAGACCCAGTACTTC; CDR3 protein: CASSQDSAGKETQYF; J gene: TRBJ2-5; clone size: .; D gene: .; V gene: TRBV4-2
CDR3 DNA: TGTGCCAGCAGCCTAGTAGCGGGTCGGTATGAGCAGTTCTTC; CDR3 protein: CASSLVAGRYEQFF; J gene: TRBJ2-1; clone size: .; D gene: TRBD2; V gene: TRBV14
CDR3 DNA: TGCGCCAGCAGCCGCGGCCTTGAGACCCAGTACTTC; CDR3 protein: CASSRGLETQYF; J gene: TRBJ2-5; clone size: few; D gene: .; V gene: TRBV5-1
CDR3 DNA: TGTGCCAGCAGCGGACAGGGAGTGGGGTGGGAGCAGTACTTC; CDR3 protein: CASSGQGVGWEQYF; J gene: TRBJ2-7; clone size: .; D gene: TRBD1; V gene: TRBV28
CDR3 DNA: TGTGCCAGCAGCCAAGACTTCGCGGGAGTATACAATGAGCAGTTCTTC; CDR3 protein: CASSQDFAGVYNEQFF; J gene: TRBJ2-1; clone size: .; D gene: TRBD2; V gene: TRBV4-2
CDR3 DNA: TGTGCCAGTAGTATAGATCTTGGTGCGGGTAATGAAAAACTGTTTTTT; CDR3 protein: CASSIDLGAGNEKLFF; J gene: TRBJ1-4; clone size: few; D gene: .; V gene: TRBV19
CDR3 DNA: TGCAGCCCCCCAGGGCGCGGGAGAAGGACCGGGGAGCTGTTTTTT; CDR3 protein: CSPPGRGRRTGELFF; J gene: TRBJ2-2; clone size: .; D gene: TRBD2; V gene: TRBV29-1
CDR3 DNA: TGTGCCAGCAGCGTAGGCGGGGCTAGCGATTACAATGAGCAGTTCTTC; CDR3 protein: CASSVGGASDYNEQFF; J gene: TRBJ2-1; clone size: .; D gene: .; V gene: TRBV9
CDR3 DNA: TGTGCCAGCAGGGGATCCGGGAACACTGAAGCTTTCTTT; CDR3 protein: CASRGSGNTEAFF; J gene: TRBJ1-1; clone size: .; D gene: .; V gene: TRBV2
CDR3 DNA: TGTGCCAGCAGCTCCTCATGGGGGGCGGGCACTGAAGCTTTCTTT; CDR3 protein: CASSSSWGAGTEAFF; J gene: TRBJ1-1; clone size: .; D gene: .; V gene: TRBV5-5
CDR3 DNA: TGTGCCATCGCTGAGAATCAAGAGACCCAGTACTTC; CDR3 protein: CAIAENQETQYF; J gene: TRBJ2-5; clone size: .; D gene: .; V gene: TRBV10-3
CDR3 DNA: TGTGCCAGTAGTATAGATCTAGGCAGGGCCTTCGGCGAGCAGTACTTC; CDR3 protein: CASSIDLGRAFGEQYF; J gene: TRBJ2-7; clone size: .; D gene: .; V gene: TRBV19
CDR3 DNA: TGCGCCAGCAGCTTGGGGGCTCCGAGCTCCTACGAGCAGTACTTC; CDR3 protein: CASSLGAPSSYEQYF; J gene: TRBJ2-7; clone size: .; D gene: .; V gene: TRBV5-1
CDR3 DNA: TGTGCCAGCAGCGTGGGCAACTCCTACGAGCAGTACTTC; CDR3 protein: CASSVGNSYEQYF; J gene: TRBJ2-7; clone size: .; D gene: .; V gene: TRBV9
CDR3 DNA: TGTGCCAGCTCCCCGGGACTCGACTACGAGCAGTACTTC; CDR3 protein: CASSPGLDYEQYF; J gene: TRBJ2-7; clone size: once; D gene: .; V gene: TRBV18
CDR3 DNA: TGTGCCAGCAGTGAACAGGGGGCCAAAAACATTCAGTACTTC; CDR3 protein: CASSEQGAKNIQYF; J gene: TRBJ2-4; clone size: .; D gene: .; V gene: TRBV2